The text below deals with one T cell receptor beta chain. Profiling relied on immunoSEQ multiplex PCR, and the TCRdb table lists in-frame clones only, not all of them. The sample includes about 50,000 clones, roughly four fifths of them seen just once. This record comes from a study of blood T cell repertoires in COVID-19. Study at large: There were acute and convalescent COVID-19 samples, and they came from the United States, Italy and Spain. In each case, the material was cDNA or gDNA derived from T cells, B-cell-depleted T cells, or PBMCs.

CDR3 length: 12 amino acids. The V end lost 5 bases, the J end lost 8 bases, and 13 bases lay between the germline ends. Germline V CDR1 and CDR2: MDHEN, SYDVKM. The gene calls are TRBV28 and TRBJ2-7; the D gene is possibly TRBD1 (6 bases). The sequence came from a woman in her fifties or sixties with acute or convalescent COVID-19. Sequenced: peripheral blood. The CDR3 DNA is TGTGCCAGCAGTCGCATACAGGGCCAGCAGTACTTC. Translated, it gives CASSRIQGQQYF.